These 20 T cell receptor beta chains were sequenced from one sample in a study of blood T cell repertoires in COVID-19. The protocol was immunoSEQ multiplex PCR, while the TCRdb copy is restricted to in-frame clones and leaves out a portion. The table lists some 180,000 clones, around 85% of them singletons. The specimen sequenced was PBMCs or T cells enriched from blood (not recorded which). The source is a man aged 35 to 55 who had recovered from COVID-19.

This clone was seen a single time. The genes are TRBV7-6 and TRBJ2-1, with D possibly being TRBD1 (5 bases). Germline CDR1 SGHVS, CDR2 FNYEAQ. V gave up 4 bases and J gave up 9 bases, with 10 bases separating them. The CDR3 extends over 12 amino acids. The CDR3 region has the DNA TGTGCCAGCAGCTGGGGCCGAGCTGAGCAGTTCTTC. The encoded protein is CASSWGRAEQFF.

V gene TRBV9 combines with J gene TRBJ2-2; 10 bases align to TRBD1. Germline assignment: CDR1 SGDLS and CDR2 YYNGEE. The V segment lost 3 bases and the J segment 7 bases; nucleotides outside the gene matches: 12. The CDR3 is 17 residues long. DNA for the CDR3: TGTGCCAGCAGCGCAACCGGGACAGGGGCCTCCGGCGGGGAGCTGTTTTTT. Amino acid sequence: CASSATGTGASGGELFF.

This clone has a single count. One base away lies a much larger clone, so this may be a sequencing read error. The CDR3 coding sequence is TGTGCCAGCAGGACAGGGGACACTGAAGCTTTCTTT. Amino acid sequence: CASRTGDTEAFF. The gene calls are TRBV6-5 and TRBJ1-1, with TRBD1 matching over 8 bases. Germline CDR1 MNHEY, CDR2 SVGAGI. V was clipped by 6 bases and J by 3 bases; unmatched bases: 0. CDR3 length: 12 residues.

J is TRBJ1-5 and V is TRBV28; TRBD1 aligns across 7 bases. J gave up 3 bases and V 7 bases, and 6 bases lay outside the gene matches. CDR3 length: 14 amino acids. CDR1 and CDR2 from the germline V gene are MDHEN and SYDVKM. The CDR3 sequence is CASTPTGVNQPQHF. The CDR3 DNA sequence: TGTGCCAGCACCCCAACAGGGGTCAATCAGCCCCAGCATTTT.

V and J are TRBV28 and TRBJ2-1, with a possible D match to TRBD1 (5 bases). This CDR3 comprises 14 residues. The ends were cut back, 10 bases at V and 0 bases at J, with 13 bases in the middle. The V gene's germline CDR1 is MDHEN and CDR2 SYDVKM. The CDR3 spells CAIQGTSSYNEQFF. The CDR3, as DNA: TGTGCCATTCAGGGTACCAGCTCCTACAATGAGCAGTTCTTC. Using reference TRBV28 and TRBJ2-1 for the parts outside the CDR3, the full variable domain is DVKVTQSSRYLVKRTGEKVFLECVQDMDHENMFWYRQDPGLGLRLIYFSYDVKMKEKGDIPEGYSVSREKKERFSLILESASTNQTSMYLCAIQGTSSYNEQFFGPGTRLTVL.

The chain couples TRBV3-1 (or the pseudogene TRBV3-2) to TRBJ2-3, with D possibly being TRBD2 (6 bases). Trimming removed 6 bases from V and 4 bases from J, with 17 bases in between. This CDR3 is 15 amino acids long. Germline values: CDR1 LGHDT, CDR2 YNNKEL (reference sequence). This CDR3 reads CASSRLGEGADTQYF. CDR3 nucleotides: TGTGCCAGCAGTCGACTAGGGGAAGGAGCAGATACGCAGTATTTT.

The gene calls are TRBV18 and TRBJ1-5; D is ambiguous. This CDR3 contains 16 residues. CDR1 is KGHSH, CDR2 LQKENI, per germline. The V gene lost 0 bases and the J gene lost 0 bases, with 9 bases spanning the gap. CDR3 sequence reads: CASSPPGTYSNQPQHF. CDR3 coding DNA: TGTGCCAGCTCACCACCGGGCACCTATAGCAATCAGCCCCAGCATTTT.

This rearrangement joins TRBV11-2 to TRBJ1-5, with a possible D match to TRBD1 (5 bases). CDR3 size: 15 residues. Trimming pared 5 bases from V and 2 bases from J, leaving 13 bases between. Germline lookup yields CDR1 SGHAT and CDR2 FQNNGV. This chain's CDR3 is CASSRDRAGNQPQHF. The CDR3 DNA is TGTGCCAGCAGCCGCGACAGAGCAGGCAATCAGCCCCAGCATTTT.

This chain links TRBV2 with TRBJ2-7, with D uncertain. This CDR3 is 14 amino acids long. Germline values: CDR1 SNHLY, CDR2 FYNNEI. V was cut by 6 bases and J by 2 bases, with 14 bases left in between. This CDR3 reads CASRIQTSAYEQYF. The CDR3, as DNA: TGTGCCAGCAGGATCCAAACTTCTGCCTACGAGCAGTACTTC.

The sample holds a few counts of this clone. The CDR3, as DNA: TGTGCCAGTAGTATGAGGCCACCTAGCACAGATACGCAGTATTTT. It specifies CASSMRPPSTDTQYF. This rearrangement joins TRBV19 to TRBJ2-3; D gene ambiguous. The germline gives CDR1 LNHDA, CDR2 SQIVND (reference sequence). V dropped 3 bases and J dropped 0 bases, with 10 bases sitting between them. The CDR3 runs to 15 residues.

The chain uses TRBV30 and TRBJ1-6; D is ambiguous. The germline CDR1 and CDR2 sequences are GTSNPN and SVGIG (reference sequence). The V and J ends lost 2 bases and 8 bases respectively, with 10 bases between them. This CDR3 spans 13 amino acids. The CDR3 protein is CAWSLIGDSPLHF. Written as DNA, the CDR3 is TGTGCCTGGAGTTTAATCGGGGATTCACCCCTCCACTTT.

This clone appeared a few times. The chain links TRBV15 to TRBJ2-1; 11 bases align to TRBD2. The CDR3 consists of 21 residues. J gave up 5 bases and V 1 base, and 19 bases lay outside the gene matches. Per germline, CDR1 LNHNV and CDR2 YYDKDF (reference sequence). The CDR3 DNA sequence: TGTGCCACCAGCAGAGTAATTTTTGGTCTAGCGGGGGGAGGTTTTCACAATGAGCAGTTCTTC. As protein: CATSRVIFGLAGGGFHNEQFF.

CDR3: CASSSGQVLNSPLHF. Here the CDR3 DNA reads TGTGCCAGCAGTAGCGGACAGGTTCTTAATTCACCCCTCCACTTT. The gene calls are TRBV6-5 and TRBJ1-6; 7 bases match TRBD1. The CDR3 is 15 residues long. The junction had 7 bases not matched to a gene; V was cut back by 5 bases and J by 6 bases. Germline CDR1 is MNHEY and CDR2 is SVGAGI.

This clone was recorded once. The V call is TRBV21-1, the J call TRBJ1-1; the D call of TRBD1 is as the table states it, not checked on the DNA. TRBV21-1 is a recognized pseudogene. The length of the CDR3 is 15 residues. CDR3 amino acids: CASSKGGTLNTEAFF. The CDR3 DNA reads TGTGCCAGCAGCAAAGGGGGGACATTGAACACTGAAGCTTTCTTT.

The CDR3 sequence: CASSGTATNTGELFF. In DNA, the CDR3 is TGTGCCAGCTCCGGGACAGCTACGAACACCGGGGAGCTGTTTTTT. V is TRBV2 and J is TRBJ2-2; 7 nucleotides agree with TRBD1. With V trimmed by 8 bases and J by 0 bases, 6 bases remained unmatched. In germline, CDR1 is SNHLY, CDR2 FYNNEI. This CDR3 is 15 amino acids long.

With respect to this clone: This CDR3 is also generated by other DNA sequences in the sample. This rearrangement joins TRBV9 to TRBJ1-6; 7 bases agree with TRBD1. Germline values: CDR1 SGDLS, CDR2 YYNGEE. The CDR3 extends over 14 amino acids. V gave up 3 bases and J gave up 5 bases; unmatched junction bases: 2. CDR3 sequence reads: CASSGTGDNSPLHF. CDR3 DNA sequence: TGTGCCAGCAGCGGTACAGGGGATAATTCACCCCTCCACTTT.

The gene calls are TRBV25-1 and TRBJ1-6, with TRBD1 as a possible D gene (6 bases). V was pared by 2 bases and J by 8 bases, with 13 bases between. The CDR3 totals 15 residues. Per the germline V gene, CDR1 is MGHDK and CDR2 is SYGVNS. The CDR3 DNA is TGTGCCAGCAGTGAAGGCAGGCCAGGGGATTCACCCCTCCACTTT. This encodes CASSEGRPGDSPLHF. The full variable domain, with the rest looked up from reference TRBV25-1 and TRBJ1-6, is EADIYQTPRYLVIGTGKKITLECSQTMGHDKMYWYQQDPGMELHLIHYSYGVNSTEKGDLSSESTVSRIRTEHFPLTLESARPSHTSQYLCASSEGRPGDSPLHFGNGTRLTVT.

This chain joins TRBV6-1 and TRBJ2-7; D perhaps matches TRBD2 (5 bases). CDR3 size: 13 residues. Germline CDR1 and CDR2: MNHNS and SASEGT. Trimming pared 2 bases from V and 6 bases from J, leaving 11 bases between. The CDR3 here is CASSESWEFEQYF. The CDR3 coding sequence is TGTGCCAGCAGTGAATCCTGGGAGTTCGAGCAGTACTTC.

The sample holds one count of this clone. This chain uses TRBV2 with TRBJ2-5, with a weak D call TRBD2 (6 bases). Germline assignment: CDR1 SNHLY and CDR2 FYNNEI. V was shortened by 4 bases and J by 2 bases, with 14 bases between the two germline ends. The CDR3 is 15 amino acids. The CDR3 DNA sequence: TGTGCCAGCAGTGGCCGACTAGACGGGCAAGAGACCCAGTACTTC. This encodes CASSGRLDGQETQYF.

A single count supports this clone. The genes are TRBV25-1 and TRBJ2-2, with 10 bases lining up with TRBD1. This CDR3 is 16 amino acids long. The trim removed 6 bases at V and 3 bases at J, leaving 7 bases unmatched. Per germline, CDR1 MGHDK and CDR2 SYGVNS. The DNA for the CDR3 is TGTGCCAGCAGGGGAGAAGGGACAGGGGACACCGGGGAGCTGTTTTTT. It encodes CASRGEGTGDTGELFF.